Described below is a single T cell receptor beta chain sequence and its context. This record belongs to a study of response to subunit inactivated influenza vaccine. This CDR3 is built from 13 residues. V lost 3 bases and J lost 7, with 11 bases in between. CDR1 SGHDT and CDR2 YYEEEE come from the germline V gene. TCRdb ran MiXCR on the RT-PCR reads and lists one entry per CDR3 protein. The data show about 540,000 distinct CDR3 sequences, under 25% seen once. The sample was also linked to a second study, of T cells expressing NK-cell markers. Per that paper: With UMIs, 5'RACE template switching was used to make TCR beta cDNA. The authors derived TCR beta repertoires from sorted CD3+CD56+NKG2C+, CD3+CD56+NKG2C- and CD3+CD56-NKG2C+ T cells. Researchers report these clonotypes also headed the CD3+CD56-NKG2C+ fraction in a handful of donors.

The V and J genes are TRBV5-6 and TRBJ1-5, with unresolved D. This specimen consisted of CD4+ T cells sorted from PBMCs, obtained 11 to 12 days after vaccination. This TCR derives from a man between 45 and 60 years old who received an inactivated influenza vaccine. In DNA form, the CDR3 reads TGTGCCAGCAGCTCAGGAACGGAACAGCCCCAGCATTTT. This encodes CASSSGTEQPQHF.